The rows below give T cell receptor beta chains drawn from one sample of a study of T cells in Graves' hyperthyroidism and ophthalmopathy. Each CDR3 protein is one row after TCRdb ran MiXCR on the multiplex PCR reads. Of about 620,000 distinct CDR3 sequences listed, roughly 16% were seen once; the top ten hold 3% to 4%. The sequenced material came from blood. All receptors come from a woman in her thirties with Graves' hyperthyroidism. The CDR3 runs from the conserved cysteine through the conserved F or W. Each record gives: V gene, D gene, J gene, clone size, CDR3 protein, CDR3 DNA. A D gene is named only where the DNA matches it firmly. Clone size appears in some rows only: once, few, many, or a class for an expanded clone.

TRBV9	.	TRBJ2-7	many	CASSVSGTSYEQYF	TGTGCCAGCAGCGTTTCCGGGACCTCCTACGAGCAGTACTTC
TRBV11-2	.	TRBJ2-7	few	CASSERGDEQYF	TGTGCCAGCAGCGAAAGAGGCGACGAGCAGTACTTC
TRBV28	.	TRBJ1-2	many	CASSSGWLEHYGYTF	TGTGCCAGCAGTTCTGGGTGGTTGGAGCACTATGGCTACACCTTC
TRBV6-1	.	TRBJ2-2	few	CASGRGRPGELFF	TGTGCCAGCGGCAGGGGGAGGCCCGGGGAGCTGTTTTTT
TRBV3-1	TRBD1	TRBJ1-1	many	CASSQEGGGLGEAFF	TGTGCCAGCAGCCAAGAAGGAGGGGGCTTAGGTGAAGCTTTCTTT
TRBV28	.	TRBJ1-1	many	CASSSRATLNTEAFF	TGTGCCAGCAGTTCCCGGGCCACCTTGAACACTGAAGCTTTCTTT
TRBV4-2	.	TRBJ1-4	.	CASSQEDEKLFF	TGTGCCAGCAGCCAAGAAGACGAAAAACTGTTTTTT
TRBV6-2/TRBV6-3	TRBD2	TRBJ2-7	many	CASSSSRLAGTYEQYF	TGTGCCAGCAGTTCCTCCCGACTAGCGGGGACCTACGAGCAGTACTTC
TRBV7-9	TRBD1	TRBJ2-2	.	CASSFVNRDRDPTGELFF	TGTGCCAGCAGCTTCGTAAACCGGGACAGGGACCCGACCGGGGAGCTGTTTTTT
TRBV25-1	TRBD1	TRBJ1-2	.	CASSRDRAGSYTF	TGTGCCAGCAGTAGAGACAGGGCAGGGAGCTACACCTTC
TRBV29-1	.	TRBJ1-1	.	CSVEDIRRAFF	TGCAGCGTTGAAGATATAAGAAGAGCTTTCTTT
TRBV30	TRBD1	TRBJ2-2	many	CAWSRQGSGELFF	TGTGCCTGGTCGCGACAGGGGTCCGGGGAGCTGTTTTTT
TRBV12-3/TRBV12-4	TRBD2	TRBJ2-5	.	CASTSTSGRAWETQYF	TGTGCCAGCACCTCCACTAGCGGGAGGGCCTGGGAGACCCAGTACTTC
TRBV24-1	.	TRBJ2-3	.	CATQGGYTDTQYF	TGTGCCACCCAAGGCGGGTACACAGATACGCAGTATTTT
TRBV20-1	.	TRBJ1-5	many	CSARDEGYSNQPQHF	TGCAGTGCTAGAGACGAAGGCTATAGCAATCAGCCCCAGCATTTT
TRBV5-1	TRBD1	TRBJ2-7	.	CASGAGGWYEQYF	TGCGCCAGCGGGGCAGGGGGATGGTACGAGCAGTACTTC
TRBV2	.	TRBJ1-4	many	CASNKATNEKLFF	TGTGCCAGCAACAAAGCAACTAATGAAAAACTGTTTTTT
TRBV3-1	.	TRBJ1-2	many	CASSQQGNYGYTF	TGTGCCAGCAGCCAACAGGGGAACTATGGCTACACCTTC
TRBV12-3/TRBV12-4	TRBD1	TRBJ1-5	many	CASSFGTGDQPQHF	TGTGCCAGCAGTTTCGGTACAGGGGATCAGCCCCAGCATTTT